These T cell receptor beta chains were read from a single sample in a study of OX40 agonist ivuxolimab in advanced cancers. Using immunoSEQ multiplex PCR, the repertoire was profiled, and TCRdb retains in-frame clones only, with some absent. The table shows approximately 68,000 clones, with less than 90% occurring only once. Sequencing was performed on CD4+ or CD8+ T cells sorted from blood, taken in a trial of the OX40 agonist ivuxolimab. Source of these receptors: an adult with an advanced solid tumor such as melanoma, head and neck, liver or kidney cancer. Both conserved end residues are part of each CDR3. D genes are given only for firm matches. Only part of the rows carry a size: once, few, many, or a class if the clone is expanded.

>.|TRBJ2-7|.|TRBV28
CASGLGVGEQYF
TGTGCCAGCGGTCTCGGAGTGGGTGAGCAGTACTTC
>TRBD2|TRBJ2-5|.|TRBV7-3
CASSSLGLAEETQYF
TGTGCCAGCAGCTCGTTGGGACTAGCGGAAGAGACCCAGTACTTC
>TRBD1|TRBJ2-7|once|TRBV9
CASSPRQGFNEQYF
TGTGCCAGCAGCCCTAGACAGGGTTTCAACGAGCAGTACTTC
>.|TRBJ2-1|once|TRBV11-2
CASTHGGEQFF
TGTGCCAGCACCCACGGCGGGGAGCAGTTCTTC
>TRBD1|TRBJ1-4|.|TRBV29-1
CSVSRGPGNEKLFF
TGCAGCGTCAGCAGGGGGCCTGGTAATGAAAAACTGTTTTTT
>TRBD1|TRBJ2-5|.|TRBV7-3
CASSLNGAGGRQETQYF
TGTGCCAGCAGCTTAAATGGGGCAGGGGGCCGCCAAGAGACCCAGTACTTC
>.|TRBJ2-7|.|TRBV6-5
CASSYSVVYEQYF
TGTGCCAGCAGTTACAGCGTCGTCTACGAGCAGTACTTC
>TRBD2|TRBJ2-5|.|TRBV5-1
CASSLAKVAGQETQYF
TGCGCCAGCAGCTTGGCCAAGGTAGCGGGACAAGAGACCCAGTACTTC
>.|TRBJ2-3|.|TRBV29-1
CSVAGGRGDTQYF
TGCAGCGTAGCCGGGGGCCGCGGTGATACGCAGTATTTT
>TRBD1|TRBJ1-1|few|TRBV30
CAWSTGTGISEAFF
TGTGCCTGGAGTACTGGGACAGGAATTTCTGAAGCTTTCTTT
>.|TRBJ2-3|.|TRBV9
CASSVSSSLGGTQYF
TGTGCCAGCAGCGTCTCTAGCAGTCTTGGGGGTACGCAGTATTTT
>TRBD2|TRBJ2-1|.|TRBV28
CASRSGTSGANEQFF
TGTGCCAGCAGGTCCGGGACTAGCGGAGCCAATGAGCAGTTCTTC
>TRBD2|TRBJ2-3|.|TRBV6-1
CASSLSGDYTDTQYF
TGTGCCAGCAGTCTATCCGGGGACTACACAGATACGCAGTATTTT
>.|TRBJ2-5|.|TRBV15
CATSRDQGAFVTQYF
TGTGCCACCAGCAGAGATCAAGGGGCCTTTGTGACCCAGTACTTC
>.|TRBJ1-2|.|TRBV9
CASSEQGSYGYTF
TGTGCCAGCAGCGAACAGGGATCCTATGGCTACACCTTC
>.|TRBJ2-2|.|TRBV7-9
CASSPLPRGTGELFF
TGTGCCAGCAGCCCCCTCCCCAGGGGAACCGGGGAGCTGTTTTTT
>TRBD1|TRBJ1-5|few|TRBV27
CASSWTGPSNQPQHF
TGTGCCAGCAGCTGGACAGGACCCAGCAATCAGCCCCAGCATTTT
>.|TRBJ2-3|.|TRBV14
CASSQMGGGSTDTQYF
TGTGCCAGCAGCCAAATGGGGGGAGGAAGCACAGATACGCAGTATTTT
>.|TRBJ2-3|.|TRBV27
CASSPTRGRSNTQYF
TGTGCCAGCAGTCCGACTAGGGGGCGGTCGAACACGCAGTATTTT
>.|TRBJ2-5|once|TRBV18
CASSPVGETQYF
TGTGCCAGCTCACCAGTCGGCGAGACCCAGTACTTC
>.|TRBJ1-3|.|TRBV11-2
CASSLDGHRRSGNTIYF
TGTGCCAGCAGCTTAGATGGACACCGAAGATCTGGAAACACCATATATTTT
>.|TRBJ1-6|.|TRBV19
CASSTPLGGLNSPLHF
TGTGCCAGTAGTACACCACTGGGGGGGCTTAATTCACCCCTCCACTTT
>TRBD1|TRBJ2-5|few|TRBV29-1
CSVEGQIQETQYF
TGCAGCGTTGAGGGACAGATCCAAGAGACCCAGTACTTC
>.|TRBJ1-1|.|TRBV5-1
CASSFTGLNTEAFF
TGCGCCAGCAGCTTTACAGGCCTGAACACTGAAGCTTTCTTT
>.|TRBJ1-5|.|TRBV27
CASSLIRGAGPQHF
TGTGCCAGCAGTTTAATAAGGGGTGCAGGGCCCCAGCATTTT
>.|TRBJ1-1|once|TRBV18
CASSPQGREKAFF
TGTGCCAGCTCACCGCAAGGCAGGGAGAAAGCTTTCTTT
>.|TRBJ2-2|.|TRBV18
CASSPGSPGGATGELFF
TGTGCCAGCTCACCAGGTTCCCCGGGGGGCGCAACCGGGGAGCTGTTTTTT
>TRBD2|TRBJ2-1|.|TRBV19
CASSSGSVNNEQFF
TGTGCCAGTAGCAGCGGGAGCGTAAACAATGAGCAGTTCTTC
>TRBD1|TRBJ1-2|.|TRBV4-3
CASSSIQGAGYTF
TGCGCCAGCAGCTCCATTCAGGGGGCTGGCTACACCTTC
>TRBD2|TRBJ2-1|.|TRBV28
CASSFWASGGGRNEQFF
TGTGCCAGCAGTTTTTGGGCTAGCGGGGGGGGTAGGAATGAGCAGTTCTTC
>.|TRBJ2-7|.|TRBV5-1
CASSPGGSNPIYEQYF
TGCGCCAGCAGCCCGGGTGGGTCTAACCCCATCTACGAGCAGTACTTC
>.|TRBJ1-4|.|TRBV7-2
CASSLTEGKLFF
TGTGCCAGCAGCCTGACTGAGGGAAAACTGTTTTTT
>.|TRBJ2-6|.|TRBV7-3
CASSLQGDIRSGANVLTF
TGTGCCAGCAGCTTACAGGGTGACATCCGCTCTGGGGCCAACGTCCTGACTTTC
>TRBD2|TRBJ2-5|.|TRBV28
CASSSWGGVETQYF
TGTGCCAGCAGTTCCTGGGGGGGGGTGGAGACCCAGTACTTC
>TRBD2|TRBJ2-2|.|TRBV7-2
CASSITSGINTGELFF
TGTGCCAGCAGCATTACTAGCGGGATTAACACCGGGGAGCTGTTTTTT
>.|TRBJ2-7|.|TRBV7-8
CASSLVGRDFYEQYF
TGTGCCAGCAGCTTAGTCGGGCGGGACTTCTACGAGCAGTACTTC
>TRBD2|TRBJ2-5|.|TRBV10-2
CASSGLAAGQETQYF
TGCGCCAGCAGTGGACTAGCGGCGGGACAAGAGACCCAGTACTTC
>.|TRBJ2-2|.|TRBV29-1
CSVLGVANTGELFF
TGCAGCGTTCTTGGCGTAGCGAACACCGGGGAGCTGTTTTTT
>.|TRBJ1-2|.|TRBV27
CASSGGNYGYTF
TGTGCCAGCAGTGGGGGGAACTATGGCTACACCTTC
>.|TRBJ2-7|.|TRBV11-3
CASSQGHEQYF
TGTGCCAGCAGCCAGGGCCACGAGCAGTACTTC
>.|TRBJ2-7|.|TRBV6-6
CASRGTERYYEQYF
TGTGCCAGCAGGGGCACCGAGCGCTACTACGAGCAGTACTTC
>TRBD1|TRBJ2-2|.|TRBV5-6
CASSLVGTVNTGELFF
TGTGCCAGCAGCTTGGTGGGGACAGTGAACACCGGGGAGCTGTTTTTT
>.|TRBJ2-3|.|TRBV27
CASSFLSDPATDTQYF
TGTGCCAGCAGTTTCCTCTCGGACCCTGCCACAGATACGCAGTATTTT
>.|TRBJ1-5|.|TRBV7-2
CASSYQVNQPQHF
TGTGCCAGCAGCTACCAGGTCAATCAGCCCCAGCATTTT
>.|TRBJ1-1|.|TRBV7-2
CASSPRGGENTEAFF
TGTGCCAGCAGCCCTCGAGGGGGGGAGAACACTGAAGCTTTCTTT
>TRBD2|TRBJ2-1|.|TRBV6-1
CASRAGTSRLYEQFF
TGTGCCAGCAGGGCCGGGACTAGCAGGTTGTATGAGCAGTTCTTC
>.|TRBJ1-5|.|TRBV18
CASSNSRNQPQHF
TGTGCCAGCTCAAACAGCAGAAATCAGCCCCAGCATTTT
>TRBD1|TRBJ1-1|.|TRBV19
CASSKTGVNTEAFF
TGTGCCAGTAGTAAAACAGGGGTGAACACTGAAGCTTTCTTT
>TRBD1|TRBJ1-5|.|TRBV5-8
CASSFVGTGNQPQHF
TGTGCCAGCAGCTTTGTTGGGACAGGGAATCAGCCCCAGCATTTT
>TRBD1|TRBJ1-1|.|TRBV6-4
CASSDSGTGGKAFF
TGTGCCAGCAGTGACTCTGGGACAGGCGGAAAAGCTTTCTTT
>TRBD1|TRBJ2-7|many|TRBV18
CASSPRGQAGDEQYF
TGTGCCAGCTCACCCCGGGGACAGGCAGGCGACGAGCAGTACTTC
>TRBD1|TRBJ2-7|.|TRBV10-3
CAISQDRGNEQYF
TGTGCCATCAGTCAGGACAGGGGGAACGAGCAGTACTTC
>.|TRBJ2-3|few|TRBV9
CASSVESDIPTTQYF
TGTGCCAGCAGCGTAGAGAGCGACATCCCGACTACGCAGTATTTT
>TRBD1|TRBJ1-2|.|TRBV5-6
CASSRDRQGKYGYTF
TGTGCCAGCAGCCGGGACCGACAGGGAAAATATGGCTACACCTTC
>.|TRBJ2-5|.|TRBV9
CASSVGTVKETQYF
TGTGCCAGCAGCGTAGGAACAGTGAAAGAGACCCAGTACTTC
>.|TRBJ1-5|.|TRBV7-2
CASSLVGSSGQPQHF
TGTGCCAGCAGCTTAGTCGGTTCCAGCGGCCAGCCCCAGCATTTT
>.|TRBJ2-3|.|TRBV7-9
CASSFPSDRPDTQYF
TGTGCCAGCAGCTTCCCTAGCGATAGGCCAGATACGCAGTATTTT